This T cell receptor (beta chain) was found in a study of blood T cell repertoires in COVID-19. CDR3 length: 13 residues. Trimming shortened V by 6 bases and J by 5 bases, and 13 bases separated the two germline ends. Germline V CDR1 and CDR2: KGHSH, LQKENI. Generated by immunoSEQ multiplex PCR, the TCRdb table keeps only in-frame clones and is missing some. The repertoire holds some 180,000 clones, with approximately 85% as singletons. V usage is TRBV18 and J usage is TRBJ1-1; D is perhaps TRBD1 (5 bases). The material sequenced was PBMCs or T cells enriched from blood (not recorded which). The receptor comes from a man aged 40-50 years who had recovered from COVID-19. The CDR3 spells CASSMDMRTEAFF. The CDR3, as DNA: TGTGCCAGCTCTATGGACATGAGGACTGAAGCTTTCTTT.